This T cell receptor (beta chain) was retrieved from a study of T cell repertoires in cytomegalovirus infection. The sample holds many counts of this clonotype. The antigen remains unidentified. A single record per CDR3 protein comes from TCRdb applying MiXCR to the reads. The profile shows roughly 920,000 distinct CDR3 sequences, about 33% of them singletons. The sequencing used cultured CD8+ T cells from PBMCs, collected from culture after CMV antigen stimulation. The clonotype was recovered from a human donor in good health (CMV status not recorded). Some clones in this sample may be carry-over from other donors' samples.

The CDR3 nucleotides are TGTGCCACCGACCCCGGGACAGGGGGGTCCGGGGAGCTGTTTTTT. Translating it yields CATDPGTGGSGELFF. This chain joins TRBV6-6 and TRBJ2-2, with 11 bases lining up with TRBD1. CDR3 length: 15 residues. Germline loops: CDR1 MNHNY, CDR2 SVGAGI (reference sequence). The junction had 10 bases not matched to a gene; V was cut back by 10 bases and J by 6 bases.